These T cell receptor beta chains were read from a single sample in a study of blood T cell repertoires in COVID-19. The table came from immunoSEQ multiplex PCR; TCRdb's copy has only in-frame clones and leaves some out. The data contain under 300,000 clones, approximately 85% of them singletons. Sequenced sample: PBMCs or T cells enriched from blood (not recorded which). Receptors originate from a woman between 50 and 59 years old who had recovered from COVID-19. Both conserved end residues are part of each CDR3. A D gene is named only where the DNA matches it firmly. Not every row has a clone size; where given, it reads once, few, many or a size class.

>TRBJ1-4|13|TRBV5-1|.|.
TGCGCCAGCAGGGAGGGCAAGGATGAAAAACTGTTTTTT
CASREGKDEKLFF
>TRBJ2-2|16|TRBV15|.|.
TGTGCCACCAGCAGAGCGACAGGACCTAACACCGGGGAGCTGTTTTTT
CATSRATGPNTGELFF
>TRBJ2-6|15|TRBV9|.|once
TGTGCCAGCAGCCTCCTCAGCTCTGGGGCCAACGTCCTGACTTTC
CASSLLSSGANVLTF
>TRBJ2-7|13|TRBV7-8|.|.
TGTGCCAGCAGCTTTCTAGCGTCCTACGAGCAGTACTTC
CASSFLASYEQYF
>TRBJ2-7|17|TRBV27|TRBD2|.
TGTGCCAGCAGTTCTTACCTCCCCAGCGGGGCATCCTACGAGCAGTACTTC
CASSSYLPSGASYEQYF
>TRBJ1-5|13|TRBV20-1|.|.
TGCAGTGCTAGTCCAACAGGGTTTCAGCCCCAGCATTTT
CSASPTGFQPQHF
>TRBJ2-7|14|TRBV4-2|.|.
TGTGCCAGCAGCCAAGAGGGCAGCTCCTACGAGCAGTACTTC
CASSQEGSSYEQYF
>TRBJ1-2|12|TRBV7-9|TRBD1|.
TGTGCCAGCAGCTTGGGACAGGGTACCTGCACCTTC
CASSLGQGTCTF
>TRBJ1-2|16|TRBV27|TRBD1|.
TGTGCCAGCAGTCCACGGACAGGGCTCGGTGGTTATGGCTACACCTTC
CASSPRTGLGGYGYTF
>TRBJ1-2|16|TRBV19|TRBD1|.
TGTGCCAGTTGGAAGACAGGGGGCGCTTCATACTATGGCTACACCTTC
CASWKTGGASYYGYTF
>TRBJ1-1|15|TRBV10-3|.|.
TGTGCCATCAGTGGATCCACAGGGTATAGCACTGAAGCTTTCTTT
CAISGSTGYSTEAFF
>TRBJ2-5|17|TRBV5-4|TRBD2|.
TGTGCCAGCAGCTTTAAACTAGCGGGAGGGTCACAAGAGACCCAGTACTTC
CASSFKLAGGSQETQYF
>TRBJ2-1|16|TRBV19|TRBD2|.
TGTGCCAGTAGTATCACGGGGACTAGCGGGAGTAGTGAGCAGTTCTTC
CASSITGTSGSSEQFF
>TRBJ1-1|16|TRBV10-1|.|.
TGCGCCAGCTTCTCTAGCCCAGGGGCGCCGAACACTGAAGCTTTCTTT
CASFSSPGAPNTEAFF
>TRBJ2-1|13|TRBV11-2|.|.
TGTGCCAGCAGCTTAGCGGGATACAATGAGCAGTTCTTC
CASSLAGYNEQFF
>TRBJ2-7|13|TRBV28|TRBD2|.
TGTGCCACCTTACGGGAGGAGACTTACGAGCAGTACTTC
CATLREETYEQYF
>TRBJ1-5|13|TRBV19|.|.
TGTGCCAGTACCAAAGTCGGGAGTCAGCCCCAGCATTTT
CASTKVGSQPQHF
>TRBJ2-7|15|TRBV5-1|TRBD2|.
TGCGCCAGCAGCTTGGGCCCTAGCGGGAGTTACGAGCAGTACTTC
CASSLGPSGSYEQYF
>TRBJ1-1|14|TRBV6-1|.|.
TGTGCCAGCAGTGAAGTGGGCAGGGGCACTGAAGCTTTCTTT
CASSEVGRGTEAFF
>TRBJ2-1|14|TRBV7-3|TRBD2|.
TGTGCCAGCAGCGTAGTTGGAACTAGCGGCGAGCAGTTCTTC
CASSVVGTSGEQFF
>TRBJ1-5|15|TRBV5-8|.|few
TGTGCCAGCAGCTACGACAGGAGAAGCAATCAGCCCCAGCATTTT
CASSYDRRSNQPQHF
>TRBJ2-1|17|TRBV3-1/TRBV3-2|TRBD2|.
TGTGCCAGCAGCCAAGATCGCCTAGCGGGTAGATACAATGAGCAGTTCTTC
CASSQDRLAGRYNEQFF
>TRBJ2-3|15|TRBV27|TRBD1|.
TGTGCCACCAAAATCGGGACAGGGGGCACAGATACGCAGTATTTT
CATKIGTGGTDTQYF
>TRBJ2-7|14|TRBV3-1/TRBV3-2|.|.
TGTGCCAGCAGCGATGACAGGCAAACCTACGAGCAGTACTTC
CASSDDRQTYEQYF
>TRBJ2-1|15|TRBV28|TRBD2|once
TGTGCCACTACGACGGGGACTAGCAACGACAATGAGCAGTTCTTC
CATTTGTSNDNEQFF
>TRBJ2-2|14|TRBV19|.|.
TGTGCCAGTAGTATACTAACGAACACCGGGGAGCTGTTTTTT
CASSILTNTGELFF
>TRBJ2-7|14|TRBV9|TRBD1|.
TGTGCCAGCAGCACCGGGACAGGGGGCTACGAGCAGTACTTC
CASSTGTGGYEQYF
>TRBJ2-1|15|TRBV3-1/TRBV3-2|TRBD2|.
TGTGCCAGCAGCCTACGCGCGGCGGGAGGCAATGAGCAGTTCTTC
CASSLRAAGGNEQFF
>TRBJ2-1|15|TRBV7-2|TRBD1|few
TGTGCCAGCAGCGTGACAGGGGTTTTCTACAATGAGCAGTTCTTC
CASSVTGVFYNEQFF
>TRBJ2-5|15|TRBV7-9|TRBD2|.
TGTGCCAGCAACGCCGGAACTAGCGTACAAGAGACCCAGTACTTC
CASNAGTSVQETQYF
>TRBJ1-1|12|TRBV28|.|once
TGTGCCAGCAGTTTTGGGGGGTGGGAAGCTTTCTTT
CASSFGGWEAFF
>TRBJ2-5|13|TRBV5-4|.|once
TGTGCCAGCAGCCGACGGGAACAAGAGACCCAGTACTTC
CASSRREQETQYF
>TRBJ2-7|13|TRBV5-1|TRBD2|.
TGCGCCAGCAGCCCGGGGGGGCGGAACGAGCAGTACTTC
CASSPGGRNEQYF
>TRBJ1-2|15|TRBV4-1|.|.
TGCGCCAGCAGCCAAGATCCCACACCTAACTATGGCTACACCTTC
CASSQDPTPNYGYTF